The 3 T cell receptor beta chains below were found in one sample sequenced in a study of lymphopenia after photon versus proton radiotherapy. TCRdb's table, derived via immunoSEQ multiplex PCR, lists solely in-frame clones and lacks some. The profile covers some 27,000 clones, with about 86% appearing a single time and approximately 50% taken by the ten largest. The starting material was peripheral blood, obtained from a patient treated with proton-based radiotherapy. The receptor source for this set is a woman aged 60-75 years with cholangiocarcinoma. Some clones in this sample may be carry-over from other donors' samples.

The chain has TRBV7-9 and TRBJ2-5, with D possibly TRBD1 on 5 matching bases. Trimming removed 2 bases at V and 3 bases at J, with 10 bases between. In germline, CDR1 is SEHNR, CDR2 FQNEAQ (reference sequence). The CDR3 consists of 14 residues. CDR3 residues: CASSLQTDEETQYF. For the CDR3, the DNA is TGTGCCAGCAGCTTACAGACAGATGAAGAGACCCAGTACTTC.

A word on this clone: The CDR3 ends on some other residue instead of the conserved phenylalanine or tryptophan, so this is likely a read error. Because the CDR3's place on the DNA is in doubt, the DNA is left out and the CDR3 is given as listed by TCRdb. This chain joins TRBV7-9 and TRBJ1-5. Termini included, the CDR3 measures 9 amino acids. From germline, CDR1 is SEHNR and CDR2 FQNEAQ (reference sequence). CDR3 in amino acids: CASSRTVIL.

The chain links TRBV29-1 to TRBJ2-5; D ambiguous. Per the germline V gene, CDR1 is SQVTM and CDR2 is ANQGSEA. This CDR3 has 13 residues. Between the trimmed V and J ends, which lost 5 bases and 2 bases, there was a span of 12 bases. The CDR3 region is CSVLVRIQETQYF. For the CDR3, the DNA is TGCAGCGTTTTGGTCAGGATTCAAGAGACCCAGTACTTC.